Presented here are 6 T cell receptor beta chains from one specimen sequenced in a study of neurological immune-mediated disorders. MiXCR was run by TCRdb on the 5' RACE reads, yielding one entry per CDR3 protein. The profile covers tens of thousands of distinct CDR3 sequences, with about an eighth appearing a single time and 1.5% to 2% taken by the ten largest. Sequenced input: PBMCs. The receptor source for this set is a man aged 60 to 69 in good health.

This clonotype was detected many times. The chain has TRBV5-5 and TRBJ2-7, with D perhaps matching TRBD1 (6 bases). Trimming pared 3 bases from V and 2 bases from J, leaving 12 bases between. Germline CDR1 and CDR2: SGHKS and YYEKEE (reference sequence). The CDR3 contains 14 residues. For the CDR3, the DNA is TGTGCCAGCAGCTCACAGGGATTTGCCTACGAGCAGTACTTC. Translated: CASSSQGFAYEQYF.

This clonotype was recorded many times. The gene calls are TRBV20-1 and TRBJ2-1; TRBD1 matches 9 bases. V was pared by 6 bases and J by 7 bases, with 7 bases of the junction left unmatched. The CDR3 length is 13 residues. Germline V CDR1 and CDR2: DFQATT, SNEGSKA (reference sequence). In nucleotides, the CDR3 is TGCAGTGCAGACAGGGGGGGGGGGAATGAGCAGTTCTTC. As protein: CSADRGGGNEQFF.

This clonotype was picked up many times. The CDR3 nucleotides read TGTGCCAGCGCCAGGGGGGGGGGTGGCTATGGCTACACCTTC. It specifies CASARGGGGYGYTF. The chain recombines TRBV27 with TRBJ1-2, with 7 bases that match TRBD1. The trim removed 8 bases at V and 4 bases at J, leaving 10 bases unmatched. CDR1 is MNHEY and CDR2 is SMNVEV in the germline V gene (reference sequence). This CDR3 is 14 amino acids long.

Ten or more counts support this clonotype. The rearrangement uses TRBV7-8 and TRBJ2-7, with 11 bases lining up with TRBD1. CDR1 and CDR2 (germline): SGHVS, FQNEAQ. The CDR3 sequence is 15 residues long. Germline trimming cut 5 bases from V and 5 bases from J; bases unmatched to any gene: 8. The CDR3 coding sequence is TGTGCCAGCAGCCCCGGGACAGGGGGTTTCCACGAGCAGTACTTC. Amino acids: CASSPGTGGFHEQYF.

This clonotype has at least ten counts. The V and J genes are TRBV7-8 and TRBJ2-6, with D possibly matching TRBD2 (5 bases). With 0 bases removed from V and 1 base from J, the gap between germline ends came to 10 bases. Looked up from germline, CDR1 is SGHVS and CDR2 is FQNEAQ. This CDR3 region has 17 residues. CDR3: CASSLARALSGANVLTF. The CDR3 nucleotides read TGTGCCAGCAGCTTAGCGAGGGCACTGTCTGGGGCCAACGTCCTGACTTTC.

Many counts were recorded for this clonotype. The rearrangement joins TRBV12-3 or TRBV12-4 to TRBJ1-3; no reliable D call. There are 11 residues in the CDR3. Between the trimmed V and J ends, which lost 8 bases and 6 bases, there was a span of 8 bases. The CDR3 sequence: CASGRKNTIYF. DNA for the CDR3: TGTGCCAGCGGACGAAAAAACACCATATATTTT.